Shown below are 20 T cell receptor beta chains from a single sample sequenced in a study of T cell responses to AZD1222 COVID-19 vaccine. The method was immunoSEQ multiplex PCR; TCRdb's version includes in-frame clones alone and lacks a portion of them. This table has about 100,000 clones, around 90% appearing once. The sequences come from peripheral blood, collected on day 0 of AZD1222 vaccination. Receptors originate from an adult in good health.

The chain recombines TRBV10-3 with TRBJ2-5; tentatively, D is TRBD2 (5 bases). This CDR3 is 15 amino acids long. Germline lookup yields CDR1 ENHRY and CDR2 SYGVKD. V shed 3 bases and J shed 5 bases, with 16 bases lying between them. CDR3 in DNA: TGTGCCATCAGTGAAAGAGGGCTAGCAGCCGAGACCCAGTACTTC. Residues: CAISERGLAAETQYF.

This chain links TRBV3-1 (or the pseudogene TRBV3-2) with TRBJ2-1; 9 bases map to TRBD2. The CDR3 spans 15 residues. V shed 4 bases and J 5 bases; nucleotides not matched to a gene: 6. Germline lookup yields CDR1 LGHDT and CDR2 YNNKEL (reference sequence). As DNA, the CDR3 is TGTGCCAGCAGCCTTAGCGGGAGCATCAACAATGAGCAGTTCTTC. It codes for CASSLSGSINNEQFF.

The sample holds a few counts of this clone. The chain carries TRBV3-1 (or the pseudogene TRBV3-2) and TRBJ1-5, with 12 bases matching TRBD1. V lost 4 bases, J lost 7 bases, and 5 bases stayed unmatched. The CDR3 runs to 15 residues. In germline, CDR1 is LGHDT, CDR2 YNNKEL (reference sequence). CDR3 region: CASSRGTGGWQPQHF. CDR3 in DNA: TGTGCCAGCAGCCGAGGGACAGGGGGCTGGCAGCCCCAGCATTTT.

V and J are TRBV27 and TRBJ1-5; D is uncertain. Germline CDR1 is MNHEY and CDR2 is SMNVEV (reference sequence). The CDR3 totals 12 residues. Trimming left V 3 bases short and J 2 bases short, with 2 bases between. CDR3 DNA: TGTGCCAGCAGTTTCCGCAATCAGCCCCAGCATTTT. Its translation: CASSFRNQPQHF.

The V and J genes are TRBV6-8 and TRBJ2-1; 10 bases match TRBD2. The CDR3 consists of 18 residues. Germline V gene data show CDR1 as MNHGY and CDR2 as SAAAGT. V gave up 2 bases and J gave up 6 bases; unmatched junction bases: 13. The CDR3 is CASSYPGTSVDWGNEQFF. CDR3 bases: TGTGCCAGCAGTTACCCAGGGACTAGCGTGGATTGGGGCAATGAGCAGTTCTTC.

The CDR3: CAIRGRVSNEQYF. CDR3 in DNA: TGTGCCATCAGGGGCAGGGTGTCGAACGAGCAGTACTTC. The chain joins TRBV10-3 to TRBJ2-7; D is perhaps TRBD1 (5 bases). With 6 bases removed from V and 5 bases from J, the gap between germline ends came to 14 bases. CDR1 ENHRY and CDR2 SYGVKD come from the germline V gene. The CDR3 length is 13 residues.

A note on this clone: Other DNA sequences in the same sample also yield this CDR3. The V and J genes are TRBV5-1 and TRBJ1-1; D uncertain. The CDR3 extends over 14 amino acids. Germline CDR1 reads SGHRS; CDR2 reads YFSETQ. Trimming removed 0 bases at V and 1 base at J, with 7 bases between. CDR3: CASSLVGGNTEAFF. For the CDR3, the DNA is TGCGCCAGCAGCTTGGTCGGCGGGAACACTGAAGCTTTCTTT.

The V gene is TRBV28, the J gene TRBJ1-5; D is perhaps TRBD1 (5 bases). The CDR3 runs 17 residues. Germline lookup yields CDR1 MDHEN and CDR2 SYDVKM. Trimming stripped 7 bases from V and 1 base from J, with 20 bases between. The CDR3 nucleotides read TGTGCCAGCACCGGGCTTCTTCCCGGACACAGCAATCAGCCCCAGCATTTT. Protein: CASTGLLPGHSNQPQHF.

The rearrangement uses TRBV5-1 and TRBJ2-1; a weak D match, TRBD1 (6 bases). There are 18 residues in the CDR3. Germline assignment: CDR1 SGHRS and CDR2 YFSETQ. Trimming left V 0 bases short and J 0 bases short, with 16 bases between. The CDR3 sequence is CASSLGQASYGSYNEQFF. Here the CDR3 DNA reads TGCGCCAGCAGCTTGGGACAGGCGTCCTACGGCTCCTACAATGAGCAGTTCTTC.

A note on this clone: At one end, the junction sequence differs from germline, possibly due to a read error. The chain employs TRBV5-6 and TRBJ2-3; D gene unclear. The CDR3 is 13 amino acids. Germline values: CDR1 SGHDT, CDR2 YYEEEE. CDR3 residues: CASSNLLTNTQYF. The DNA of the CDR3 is TGTGCCAGCAGCAACTTACTCACAAATACGCAGTATTTT. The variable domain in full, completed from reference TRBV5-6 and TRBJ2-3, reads DAGVTQSPTHLIKTRGQQVTLRCSPKSGHDTVSWYQQALGQGPQFIFQYYEEEERQRGNFPDRFSGHQFPNYSSELNVNALLLGDSALYLCASSNLLTNTQYFGPGTRLTVL.

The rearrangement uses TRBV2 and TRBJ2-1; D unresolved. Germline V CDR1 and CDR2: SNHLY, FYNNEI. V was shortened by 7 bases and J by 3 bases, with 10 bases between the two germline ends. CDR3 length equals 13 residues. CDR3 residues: CASKGIIYNEQFF. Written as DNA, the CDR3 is TGTGCCAGCAAAGGTATTATCTACAATGAGCAGTTCTTC.

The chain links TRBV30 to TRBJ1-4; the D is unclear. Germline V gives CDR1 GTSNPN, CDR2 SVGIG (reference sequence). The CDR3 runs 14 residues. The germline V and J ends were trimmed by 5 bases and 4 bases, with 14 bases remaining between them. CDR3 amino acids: CAWGRGLSNEKLFF. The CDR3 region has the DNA TGTGCCTGGGGAAGAGGGTTGAGTAATGAAAAACTGTTTTTT.

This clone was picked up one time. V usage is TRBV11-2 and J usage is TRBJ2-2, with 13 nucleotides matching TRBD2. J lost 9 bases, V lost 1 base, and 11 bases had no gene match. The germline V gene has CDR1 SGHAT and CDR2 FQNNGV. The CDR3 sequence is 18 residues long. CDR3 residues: CASSLAPRLAGGAWELFF. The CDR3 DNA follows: TGTGCCAGCAGCTTAGCACCGAGACTAGCGGGAGGAGCATGGGAGCTGTTTTTT.

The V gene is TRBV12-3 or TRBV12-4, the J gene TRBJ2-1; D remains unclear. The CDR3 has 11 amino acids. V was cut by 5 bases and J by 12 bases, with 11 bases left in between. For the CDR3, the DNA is TGTGCCAGCAGTCCTGGACCGGTGCAGTTCTTC. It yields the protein CASSPGPVQFF.

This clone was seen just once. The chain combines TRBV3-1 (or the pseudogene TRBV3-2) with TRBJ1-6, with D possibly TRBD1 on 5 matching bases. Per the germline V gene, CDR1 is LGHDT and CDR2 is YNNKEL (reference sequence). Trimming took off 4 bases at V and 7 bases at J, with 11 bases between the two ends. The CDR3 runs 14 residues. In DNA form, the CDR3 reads TGTGCCAGCAGCCTCGGGACGGAGAATTCACCCCTCCACTTT. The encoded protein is CASSLGTENSPLHF.

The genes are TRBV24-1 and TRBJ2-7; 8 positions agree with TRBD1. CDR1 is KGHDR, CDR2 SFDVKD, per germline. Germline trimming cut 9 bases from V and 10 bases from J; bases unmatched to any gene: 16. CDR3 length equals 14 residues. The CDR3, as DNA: TGTGCCACCGGGGTACGTGGGACAGGACCTGATCAGTACTTC. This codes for CATGVRGTGPDQYF.

The CDR3 protein is CASSDGHGGARTYNEQFF. CDR3 bases: TGCGCCAGCAGTGATGGGCACGGTGGGGCGCGCACCTACAATGAGCAGTTCTTC. The V call is TRBV10-1, the J call TRBJ2-1, with a weak D call TRBD1 (5 bases). CDR3 length: 18 residues. Per germline, CDR1 WNHNN and CDR2 SYGVQD (reference sequence). Deletions cut 3 bases from V and 2 bases from J, with 20 bases between.

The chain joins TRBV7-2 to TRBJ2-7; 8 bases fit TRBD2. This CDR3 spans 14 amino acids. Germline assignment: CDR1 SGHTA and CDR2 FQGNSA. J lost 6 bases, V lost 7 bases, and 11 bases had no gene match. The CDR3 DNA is TGTGCCAGCACCCCAACGGGCCTAGCGGGCGAGCAGTACTTC. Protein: CASTPTGLAGEQYF.

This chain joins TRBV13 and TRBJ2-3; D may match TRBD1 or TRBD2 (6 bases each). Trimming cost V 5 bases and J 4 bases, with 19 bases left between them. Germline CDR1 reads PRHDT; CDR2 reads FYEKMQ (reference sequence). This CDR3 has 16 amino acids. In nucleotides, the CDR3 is TGTGCCAGCAGCGGCCCGGGACTCAGGGGCCCAGATACGCAGTATTTT. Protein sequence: CASSGPGLRGPDTQYF.

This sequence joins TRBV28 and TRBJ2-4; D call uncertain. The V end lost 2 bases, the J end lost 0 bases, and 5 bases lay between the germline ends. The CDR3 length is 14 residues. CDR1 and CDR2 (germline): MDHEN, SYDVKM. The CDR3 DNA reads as TGTGCCAGCAGTTTACCCCAAGCCAAAAACATTCAGTACTTC. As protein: CASSLPQAKNIQYF.